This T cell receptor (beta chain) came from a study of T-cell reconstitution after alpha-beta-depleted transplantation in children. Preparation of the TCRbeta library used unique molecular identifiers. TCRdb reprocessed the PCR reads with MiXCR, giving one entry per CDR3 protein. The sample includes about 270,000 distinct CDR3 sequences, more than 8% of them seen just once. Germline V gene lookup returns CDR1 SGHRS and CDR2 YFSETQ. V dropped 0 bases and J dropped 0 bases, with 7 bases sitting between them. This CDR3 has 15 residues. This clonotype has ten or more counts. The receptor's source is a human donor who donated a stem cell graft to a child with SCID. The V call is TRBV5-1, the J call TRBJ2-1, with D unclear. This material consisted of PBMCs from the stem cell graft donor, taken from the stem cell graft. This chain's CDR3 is CASSLDSVSYNEQFF. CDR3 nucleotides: TGCGCCAGCAGCTTGGACAGTGTCTCCTACAATGAGCAGTTCTTC.